This T cell receptor (beta chain) was observed in a study of T cells in Graves' hyperthyroidism and ophthalmopathy. Study at large: Upon initial diagnosis and before any treatment, peripheral blood was collected. Study results and caveats: Using 13 V-J features, a model discriminated ophthalmopathy from stable hyperthyroidism.

Using RNA transcripts as the source, TCR beta CDR3 regions were amplified. TCR CDR3 underwent first-round RT-PCR with the HTBI primer set. TCRdb fed the multiplex PCR reads into MiXCR, producing one record per CDR3 protein. The data show fewer than 650,000 distinct CDR3 sequences, 14% seen once. V was trimmed by 5 bases and J by 5 bases, leaving 15 bases between them. The germline gives CDR1 SEHNR, CDR2 FQNEAQ (reference sequence). This CDR3 region has 14 residues. Points on this clonotype: Its antigen is not identified.

The V call is TRBV7-9, the J call TRBJ2-5; D gene ambiguous. The sequence was collected from a woman aged 40 to 55 with Graves' hyperthyroidism. The material sequenced was blood. CDR3 protein: CASSPGPSVETQYF. Written as DNA, the CDR3 is TGTGCCAGCAGCCCCGGGCCCTCCGTCGAGACCCAGTACTTC. The whole variable domain, remainder taken from reference TRBV7-9 and TRBJ2-5, is DTGVSQNPRHKITKRGQNVTFRCDPISEHNRLYWYRQTLGQGPEFLTYFQNEAQLEKSRLLSDRFSAERPKGSFSTLEIQRTEQGDSAMYLCASSPGPSVETQYFGPGTRLLVL.